This T cell receptor (beta chain) comes out of a study of shared clonotypes between healthy human individuals. Study context: Donors, aged 18 to 49, were a couple of women and a few men. General study findings and limits: Read depth was anticipated to influence clonotype sharing among donors. Several donors held about 5% of naive CD4 clonotypes in common.

Turning to this clone: Its antigen is undetermined.

Germline lookup yields CDR1 MDHEN and CDR2 SYDVKM. CDR3 length: 16 residues. With V trimmed by 1 base and J by 4 bases, 8 bases remained unmatched. The table came from immunoSEQ multiplex PCR; TCRdb's copy has only in-frame clones and leaves some out. The table shows about 1.5 million clones, with around 98% occurring only once. Sequencing used naive CD4+ T cells sorted from blood. Subset in this sample: CD45RA+ positively selected. J is TRBJ2-5 and V is TRBV28; 8 bases match TRBD2. The receptor comes from a man aged 25 to 40 in good health. In DNA form, the CDR3 reads TGTGCCAGCAGTTTATTCGCGACTAGCGCCCGAGAGACCCAGTACTTC. Residues: CASSLFATSARETQYF.